Listed here are 17 T cell receptor beta chains from one sample, sequenced in a study of T cell responses to AZD1222 COVID-19 vaccine. Clones were sequenced by immunoSEQ multiplex PCR, and TCRdb holds only the in-frame ones, with some missing. Counted here are over 200,000 clones, roughly 94% occurring once; the ten biggest clones make up approximately 1.7%. The material was peripheral blood, obtained 28 days after the second dose of the MenACWY control vaccine. The receptor set was obtained from an adult who received the MenACWY meningococcal vaccine as a control.

The rearrangement links TRBV11-1 to TRBJ2-1; the D gene is possibly TRBD2 (5 bases). The CDR3 has 13 amino acids. Trimming pared 3 bases from V and 9 bases from J, leaving 12 bases between. Germline assignment: CDR1 SGHAT and CDR2 FQDESV (reference sequence). CDR3: CASSFGSRTEQFF. The CDR3 DNA is TGTGCCAGCAGCTTTGGGAGTCGTACTGAGCAGTTCTTC.

V and J are TRBV10-3 and TRBJ1-4; no clear D gene. Germline loops: CDR1 ENHRY, CDR2 SYGVKD. The CDR3 extends over 14 amino acids. The V gene lost 10 bases and the J gene lost 8 bases, with 20 bases spanning the gap. The CDR3 protein is CATAKQTEREKLFF. For the CDR3, the DNA is TGTGCCACCGCAAAACAGACTGAACGCGAAAAACTGTTTTTT.

This chain links TRBV28 with TRBJ1-5; D unresolved. The CDR3 consists of 16 residues. Per germline, CDR1 MDHEN and CDR2 SYDVKM. Trimming shortened V by 2 bases and J by 4 bases, and 15 bases separated the two germline ends. The CDR3 is CASSLGPGSQNQPQHF. In DNA, the CDR3 is TGTGCCAGCAGTTTAGGACCGGGAAGCCAGAATCAGCCCCAGCATTTT.

V usage is TRBV5-4 and J usage is TRBJ2-7; TRBD1 matches at 9 bases. The trim removed 5 bases at V and 6 bases at J, leaving 9 bases unmatched. The CDR3 has 14 amino acids. The germline V gene encodes CDR1 SGHNT and CDR2 YYREEE (reference sequence). CDR3 coding DNA: TGTGCCAGCAGGGACGGGACAGGGTTAGGCGAGCAGTACTTC. Protein sequence: CASRDGTGLGEQYF.

CDR3 protein: CASSPLTAGGPHNEQFF. The CDR3 DNA follows: TGTGCCAGCAGCCCCCTAACGGCGGGGGGGCCCCACAATGAGCAGTTCTTC. J is TRBJ2-1 and V is TRBV4-2, with 9 bases identical to TRBD2. The V segment lost 4 bases and the J segment 5 bases; nucleotides outside the gene matches: 12. This CDR3 has 17 amino acids. CDR1 LGHNA and CDR2 YNFKEQ come from the germline V gene.

The J gene is TRBJ2-7, the V gene TRBV6-2 or TRBV6-3; the D gene is possibly TRBD1 (6 bases). The CDR3 spans 14 residues. Trimming removed 3 bases from V and 5 bases from J, with 14 bases in between. Germline V CDR1 and CDR2: MNHEY, SVGEGT. In DNA, the CDR3 is TGTGCCAGCAGTTATATTGCAGGGGAGCACGAGCAGTACTTC. Protein: CASSYIAGEHEQYF.

J is TRBJ2-1 and V is TRBV5-8; D might be TRBD2 (5 bases). CDR3 length equals 15 residues. Germline-derived CDR1 and CDR2 are SGHTS and YDEGEE. Trimming pared 0 bases from V and 0 bases from J, leaving 7 bases between. This chain's CDR3 is CASSLGGVSYNEQFF. CDR3 DNA: TGTGCCAGCAGCTTGGGGGGAGTCTCCTACAATGAGCAGTTCTTC.

The chain links TRBV5-8 to TRBJ2-7, with a possible D match to TRBD2 (5 bases). Trimming left V 5 bases short and J 1 base short, with 16 bases between. The CDR3 loop spans 15 amino acids. The V gene's germline CDR1 is SGHTS and CDR2 YDEGEE. The CDR3 reads CASSPRAGQSYEQYF. CDR3 DNA: TGTGCCAGCAGTCCTAGGGCGGGCCAATCCTACGAGCAGTACTTC.

Concerning this clone itself: At the DNA level, this CDR3 is encoded by other sequences in the same sample as well. The rearrangement links TRBV12-3 or TRBV12-4 to TRBJ2-1; D is uncertain. Trimming shortened V by 1 base and J by 7 bases, and 5 bases separated the two germline ends. The CDR3 consists of 12 residues. The CDR3 spells CASSLGGNEQFF. As DNA, the CDR3 is TGTGCCAGCAGTTTAGGCGGTAATGAGCAGTTCTTC.

V is TRBV28 and J is TRBJ2-2; D is undetermined. V lost 2 bases and J lost 9, with 4 bases in between. Germline V gene data show CDR1 as MDHEN and CDR2 as SYDVKM. There are 11 residues in the CDR3. The CDR3: CASSLQRELFF. The CDR3 coding sequence is TGTGCCAGCAGTTTACAGAGGGAGCTGTTTTTT.

The rearrangement joins TRBV7-2 to TRBJ1-1; 12 nucleotides line up with TRBD1. Germline V lookup: CDR1 SGHTA, CDR2 FQGNSA. This CDR3 is built from 15 residues. V was pared by 1 base and J by 3 bases, with 0 bases of the junction left unmatched. The CDR3 DNA is TGTGCCAGCAGCTTAGGGGACAGGGGGCACACTGAAGCTTTCTTT. Its protein is CASSLGDRGHTEAFF.

CDR3 DNA sequence: TGCGCCAGCAGTCTGAGTGGACTAGCGGGAGGGGCAGATACGCAGTATTTT. Its translation is CASSLSGLAGGADTQYF. This sequence joins TRBV5-1 and TRBJ2-3; TRBD2 matches 15 bases. Germline CDR1 is SGHRS and CDR2 is YFSETQ. The ends lost 5 bases at V and 4 bases at J; junction bases unmatched: 8. The CDR3 length is 17 residues.

The gene calls are TRBV5-6 and TRBJ2-7; D is unresolved. The germline V gene has CDR1 SGHDT and CDR2 YYEEEE. The CDR3 is 11 amino acids. Trimming left V 5 bases short and J 6 bases short, with 9 bases between. The CDR3, as DNA: TGTGCCAGCAGTACCTCCGCCGAGCAGTACTTC. Protein sequence: CASSTSAEQYF.

The V gene is TRBV25-1, the J gene TRBJ2-7; 10 bases are shared with TRBD2. V was pared by 8 bases and J by 4 bases, with 5 bases of the junction left unmatched. From germline, CDR1 is MGHDK and CDR2 SYGVNS. The length of the CDR3 is 13 residues. The CDR3 is CASRAGGSYEQYF. In nucleotides, the CDR3 is TGTGCCAGCCGAGCGGGGGGGTCGTACGAGCAGTACTTC.

V gene TRBV4-2 combines with J gene TRBJ1-2; a weak D match, TRBD1 (6 bases). Between the trimmed V and J ends, which lost 0 bases and 4 bases, there was a span of 15 bases. The CDR3 has 16 amino acids. Germline values: CDR1 LGHNA, CDR2 YNFKEQ. CDR3 DNA: TGTGCCAGCAGCCAAGAGGGGGTACAGGGTATCTATGGCTACACCTTC. Translation gives CASSQEGVQGIYGYTF.

V usage is TRBV7-9 and J usage is TRBJ2-6; no clear D. The germline V gene encodes CDR1 SEHNR and CDR2 FQNEAQ (reference sequence). CDR3 length equals 16 residues. V was clipped by 0 bases and J by 0 bases, with 6 bases between them. The CDR3 region has the DNA TGTGCCAGCAGCTTAGCCAGGAGCTCTGGGGCCAACGTCCTGACTTTC. The encoded protein is CASSLARSSGANVLTF.

The J gene is TRBJ1-3, the V gene TRBV10-3; D is ambiguous. From germline, CDR1 is ENHRY and CDR2 SYGVKD. CDR3 length: 17 amino acids. V lost 5 bases and J 0 bases, leaving 17 bases between the germline ends. The CDR3 protein is CAISPFPGQSSGNTIYF. In nucleotides, the CDR3 is TGTGCCATCAGTCCTTTCCCAGGTCAAAGCTCTGGAAACACCATATATTTT.